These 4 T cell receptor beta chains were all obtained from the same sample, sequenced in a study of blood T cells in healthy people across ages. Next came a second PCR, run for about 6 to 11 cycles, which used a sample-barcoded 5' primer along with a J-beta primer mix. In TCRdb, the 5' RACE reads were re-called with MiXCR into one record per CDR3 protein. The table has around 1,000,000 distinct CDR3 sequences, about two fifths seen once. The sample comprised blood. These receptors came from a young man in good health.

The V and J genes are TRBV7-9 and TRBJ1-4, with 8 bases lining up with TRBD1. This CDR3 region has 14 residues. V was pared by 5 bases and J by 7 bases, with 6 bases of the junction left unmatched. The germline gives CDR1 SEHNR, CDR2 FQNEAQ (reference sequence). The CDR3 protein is CASSPDRDAEKLFF. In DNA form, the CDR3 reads TGTGCCAGCAGCCCGGACAGGGACGCTGAAAAACTGTTTTTT.

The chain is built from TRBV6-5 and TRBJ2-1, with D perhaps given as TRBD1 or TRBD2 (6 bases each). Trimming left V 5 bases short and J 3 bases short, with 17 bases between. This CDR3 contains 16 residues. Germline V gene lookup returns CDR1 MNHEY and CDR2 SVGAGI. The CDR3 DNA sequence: TGTGCCAGCAGTCTAGGTGGGGGGCCAAGCTACAATGAGCAGTTCTTC. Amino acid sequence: CASSLGGGPSYNEQFF.

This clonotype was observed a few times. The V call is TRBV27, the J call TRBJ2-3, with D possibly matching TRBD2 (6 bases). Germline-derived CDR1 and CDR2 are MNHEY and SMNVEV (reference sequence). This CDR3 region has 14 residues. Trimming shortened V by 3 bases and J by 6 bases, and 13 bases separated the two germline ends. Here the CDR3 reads CASSFEEGWDTQYF. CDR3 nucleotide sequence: TGTGCCAGCAGTTTTGAGGAGGGTTGGGATACGCAGTATTTT.

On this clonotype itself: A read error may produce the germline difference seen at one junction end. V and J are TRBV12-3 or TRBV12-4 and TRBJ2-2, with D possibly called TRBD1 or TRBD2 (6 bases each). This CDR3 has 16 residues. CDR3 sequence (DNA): TGTGCCAGCAGTTTAGGTACAGGGATGAGCACCGGGGGGCTGTTTTTT. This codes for CASSLGTGMSTGGLFF.